The 27 T cell receptor beta chains below come from one sample, sequenced in a study of cytomegalovirus exposure and HLA in healthy donors. The primer mix had 60 Vbeta and 13 Jbeta primers. Sequenced by immunoSEQ multiplex PCR; TCRdb stores in-frame clones only, minus some. This sample contains over 45,000 clones. Sequencing used PBMCs. Receptor source: a woman under 30 in good health and CMV-seronegative.

This chain links TRBV18 with TRBJ1-2, with 8 bases that match TRBD1. In germline, CDR1 is KGHSH, CDR2 LQKENI. The CDR3 is 13 amino acids. With V trimmed by 8 bases and J by 0 bases, 2 bases remained unmatched. The CDR3 bases are TGTGCCAGCCAACAGGGGGCTAACTATGGCTACACCTTC. As protein: CASQQGANYGYTF. Based on the CDR3 plus reference TRBV18 and TRBJ1-2, the full variable domain is NAGVMQNPRHLVRRRGQEARLRCSPMKGHSHVYWYRQLPEEGLKFMVYLQKENIIDESGMPKERFSAEFPKEGPSILRIQQVVRGDSAAYFCASQQGANYGYTFGSGTRLTVV.

The genes are TRBV19 and TRBJ1-2; a weak D match, TRBD1 (6 bases). The V end was cut by 1 base, the J end by 4 bases, with 10 bases between. The CDR3 runs to 14 residues. Germline V gene sequence: CDR1 LNHDA, CDR2 SQIVND (reference sequence). CDR3 in amino acids: CASSIGGQLYGYTF. The CDR3 coding sequence is TGTGCCAGTAGTATAGGAGGACAGCTCTATGGCTACACCTTC.

The chain carries TRBV5-1 and TRBJ2-7; 7 bases agree with TRBD2. V dropped 2 bases and J dropped 6; count of bases not matched to a gene: 8. The CDR3 length is 14 residues. Per germline, CDR1 SGHRS and CDR2 YFSETQ. The DNA of the CDR3 is TGCGCCAGCAGCTTAGGCGGGGAGGGGATCGAGCAGTACTTC. The encoded protein is CASSLGGEGIEQYF. Looking up the rest from reference TRBV5-1 and TRBJ2-7 gives the full variable domain: KAGVTQTPRYLIKTRGQQVTLSCSPISGHRSVSWYQQTPGQGLQFLFEYFSETQRNKGNFPGRFSGRQFSNSRSEMNVSTLELGDSALYLCASSLGGEGIEQYFGPGTRLTVT.

The chain is built from TRBV6-1 and TRBJ2-2; D not resolved. Germline lookup yields CDR1 MNHNS and CDR2 SASEGT. This CDR3 contains 14 residues. Trimming took 3 bases from V and 6 from J, leaving 11 bases between them. CDR3 region: CASSERSEAGELFF. The CDR3 nucleotides read TGTGCCAGCAGTGAGCGATCTGAGGCCGGGGAGCTGTTTTTT.

This chain connects TRBV5-4 to TRBJ1-2; D is perhaps TRBD1 (6 bases). This CDR3 spans 14 amino acids. Trimming took off 0 bases at V and 8 bases at J, with 14 bases between the two ends. The germline gives CDR1 SGHNT, CDR2 YYREEE (reference sequence). The CDR3 DNA follows: TGTGCCAGCAGCTTGGGGGACATCGTAAAGGGCTACACCTTC. This codes for CASSLGDIVKGYTF.

The CDR3 sequence: CASSPAPGGPAYEQYF. In DNA, the CDR3 is TGTGCCAGCTCACCGGCACCCGGGGGTCCTGCCTACGAGCAGTACTTC. The genes are TRBV18 and TRBJ2-7, with a weak D call TRBD2 (6 bases). Germline V gene lookup returns CDR1 KGHSH and CDR2 LQKENI. Trimming removed 3 bases at V and 2 bases at J, with 17 bases between. This CDR3 contains 16 residues. Combining the CDR3 with reference TRBV18 and TRBJ2-7 gives the whole variable domain NAGVMQNPRHLVRRRGQEARLRCSPMKGHSHVYWYRQLPEEGLKFMVYLQKENIIDESGMPKERFSAEFPKEGPSILRIQQVVRGDSAAYFCASSPAPGGPAYEQYFGPGTRLTVT.

The gene calls are TRBV5-1 and TRBJ1-1; D is perhaps TRBD1 (6 bases). The V gene lost 4 bases and the J gene lost 1 base, with 17 bases spanning the gap. Germline V gene data show CDR1 as SGHRS and CDR2 as YFSETQ. This CDR3 comprises 16 residues. The CDR3 loop reads CASSKWTVTKNTEAFF. Written as DNA, the CDR3 is TGCGCCAGCAGCAAATGGACAGTAACCAAGAACACTGAAGCTTTCTTT.

The chain recombines TRBV7-9 with TRBJ1-1; 9 nucleotides line up with TRBD1. V dropped 0 bases and J dropped 5; count of bases not matched to a gene: 7. CDR1 and CDR2 (germline): SEHNR, FQNEAQ (reference sequence). The CDR3 sequence is 16 residues long. The CDR3 nucleotides read TGTGCCAGCAGCTTAGCGGGGGACAGGGAGGCGACTGAAGCTTTCTTT. Its translation is CASSLAGDREATEAFF.

The chain employs TRBV6-4 and TRBJ2-3; 7 bases align to TRBD2. J gave up 3 bases and V 3 bases, and 3 bases lay outside the gene matches. Germline V gene sequence: CDR1 MRHNA, CDR2 SNTAGT. This CDR3 region has 14 residues. This CDR3 is CASSEQAGTDTQYF. The DNA of the CDR3 is TGTGCCAGCAGTGAGCAAGCGGGAACAGATACGCAGTATTTT.

The CDR3 is CASSLMRDRDTDTQYF. CDR3 sequence (DNA): TGTGCCAGCAGCTTGATGAGGGACAGAGACACAGATACGCAGTATTTT. The V call is TRBV5-4, the J call TRBJ2-3, with TRBD1 identical over 7 bases. CDR3 size: 16 residues. In germline, CDR1 is SGHNT, CDR2 YYREEE (reference sequence). J gave up 2 bases and V 1 base, and 7 bases lay outside the gene matches.

The chain carries TRBV7-3 and TRBJ2-3; D is ambiguous. There are 16 residues in the CDR3. Trimming left V 7 bases short and J 4 bases short, with 21 bases between. The germline V gene has CDR1 SGHTA and CDR2 FQGTGA. The chain's CDR3 is CASTFYPGARADTQYF. The CDR3 region has the DNA TGTGCCAGCACATTTTACCCGGGTGCTCGAGCAGATACGCAGTATTTT. The variable domain in full, with the rest retrieved from reference TRBV7-3 and TRBJ2-3, is GAGVSQTPSNKVTEKGKYVELRCDPISGHTALYWYRQSLGQGPEFLIYFQGTGAADDSGLPNDRFFAVRPEGSVSTLKIQRTERGDSAVYLCASTFYPGARADTQYFGPGTRLTVL.

This sequence joins TRBV5-4 and TRBJ1-6, with 9 bases matching TRBD1. Looked up from germline, CDR1 is SGHNT and CDR2 is YYREEE (reference sequence). The junction had 14 bases not matched to a gene; V was cut back by 7 bases and J by 9 bases. The CDR3 sequence is 16 residues long. The CDR3 loop is CASHWRGGQGGSPLHF. The CDR3 DNA follows: TGTGCCAGCCACTGGAGGGGGGGACAGGGTGGTTCACCCCTCCACTTT.

The chain is built from TRBV7-2 and TRBJ2-7, with 9 bases identical to TRBD2. Germline CDR1 reads SGHTA; CDR2 reads FQGNSA. Germline trimming cut 5 bases from V and 0 bases from J; bases unmatched to any gene: 2. The CDR3 has 14 amino acids. The CDR3 DNA sequence: TGTGCCAGCAGCCGTAGCGGGAGCTCCTACGAGCAGTACTTC. Protein sequence: CASSRSGSSYEQYF.

The genes are TRBV5-1 and TRBJ2-5; possibly TRBD1 for D (6 bases). V was cut by 4 bases and J by 2 bases, with 18 bases left in between. The CDR3 length is 16 residues. Germline V gene sequence: CDR1 SGHRS, CDR2 YFSETQ. The CDR3 spells CASSITGTNLQETQYF. In DNA, the CDR3 is TGCGCCAGCAGCATTACCGGGACAAATTTACAAGAGACCCAGTACTTC.

The V gene is TRBV6-5, the J gene TRBJ2-7; TRBD2 matches at 9 bases. V was pared by 0 bases and J by 2 bases, with 2 bases of the junction left unmatched. The germline V gene has CDR1 MNHEY and CDR2 SVGAGI. There are 15 residues in the CDR3. The CDR3 loop is CASSYSGGRAYEQYF. The CDR3 coding sequence is TGTGCCAGCAGTTACTCTGGCGGGAGGGCCTACGAGCAGTACTTC.

The V and J genes are TRBV19 and TRBJ2-7, with a possible D match to TRBD1 (6 bases). CDR1 is LNHDA, CDR2 SQIVND, per germline (reference sequence). V shed 3 bases and J shed 6 bases, with 9 bases lying between them. The CDR3 length is 12 residues. The CDR3 region has the DNA TGTGCCAGTAGTATTGTAGGGGGCGAGCAGTACTTC. Residues: CASSIVGGEQYF.

The chain carries TRBV7-9 and TRBJ2-2, with TRBD2 matching 10 bases. In germline, CDR1 is SEHNR, CDR2 FQNEAQ (reference sequence). CDR3 size: 18 residues. Unmatched junction bases numbered 12, after V lost 5 bases and J lost 3 bases. CDR3 in amino acids: CASSPERGGREDTGELFF. The DNA for the CDR3 is TGTGCCAGCAGCCCCGAGCGGGGGGGCCGAGAGGACACCGGGGAGCTGTTTTTT.

J is TRBJ2-7 and V is TRBV29-1, with 10 bases that match TRBD2. This CDR3 contains 13 residues. With V trimmed by 8 bases and J by 2 bases, 6 bases remained unmatched. Looked up from germline, CDR1 is SQVTM and CDR2 is ANQGSEA. The CDR3 nucleotides are TGCAGCATTAGCGGGGGGAACGCCTACGAGCAGTACTTC. It encodes CSISGGNAYEQYF.

The rearrangement uses TRBV6-4 and TRBJ1-2; 11 bases are shared with TRBD1. Germline CDR1 and CDR2: MRHNA and SNTAGT. Trimming at V came to 5 bases and at J to 5 bases, leaving 7 bases not matched to a gene. The CDR3 has 15 amino acids. CDR3 sequence reads: CASSTGTGGLYGYTF. The CDR3 bases are TGTGCCAGCAGTACCGGGACAGGGGGTCTGTATGGCTACACCTTC.

The chain combines TRBV18 with TRBJ2-1; possibly TRBD1 for D (5 bases). There are 17 residues in the CDR3. In germline, CDR1 is KGHSH, CDR2 LQKENI. V shed 4 bases and J shed 7 bases, with 23 bases lying between them. This CDR3 is CASSRPYPVAGPNEQFF. CDR3 sequence (DNA): TGTGCCAGCTCACGGCCTTATCCGGTGGCAGGGCCGAATGAGCAGTTCTTC.

This chain links TRBV5-6 with TRBJ1-2, with 8 bases matching TRBD1. This CDR3 has 15 residues. The V gene end was trimmed by 0 bases and the J gene end by 3 bases; junction bases not matched to a gene: 4. Looked up from germline, CDR1 is SGHDT and CDR2 is YYEEEE. In nucleotides, the CDR3 is TGTGCCAGCAGCTTGGTGGGACAGGAAGACTATGGCTACACCTTC. It is translated as CASSLVGQEDYGYTF.

This chain connects TRBV7-2 to TRBJ2-3, with D possibly being TRBD2 (5 bases). The CDR3 runs to 12 residues. Trimming removed 3 bases from V and 5 bases from J, with 6 bases in between. Germline CDR1 SGHTA, CDR2 FQGNSA. The CDR3 bases are TGTGCCAGCAGCTTTCGGGGAGATACGCAGTATTTT. Protein product: CASSFRGDTQYF.

This chain joins TRBV7-3 and TRBJ1-1; TRBD1 might be the D (6 bases). The germline gives CDR1 SGHTA, CDR2 FQGTGA. This CDR3 has 13 residues. The V end was cut by 5 bases, the J end by 7 bases, with 14 bases between. The DNA for the CDR3 is TGTGCCAGCAGCCGTCGGGGGGCGAATGAAGCTTTCTTT. Amino acids: CASSRRGANEAFF.

J is TRBJ2-1 and V is TRBV9, with 13 nucleotides matching TRBD2. V lost 4 bases, J lost 7 bases, and 8 bases stayed unmatched. The CDR3 sequence is 16 residues long. CDR1 is SGDLS and CDR2 is YYNGEE in the germline V gene. In nucleotides, the CDR3 is TGTGCCAGCAGCATCGGACTAGCGGGAGTACGAAATGAGCAGTTCTTC. Amino acids: CASSIGLAGVRNEQFF. The full variable domain, with the rest looked up from reference TRBV9 and TRBJ2-1, is DSGVTQTPKHLITATGQRVTLRCSPRSGDLSVYWYQQSLDQGLQFLIQYYNGEERAKGNILERFSAQQFPDLHSELNLSSLELGDSALYFCASSIGLAGVRNEQFFGPGTRLTVL.

The rearrangement joins TRBV5-1 to TRBJ1-1; D uncertain. V gave up 2 bases and J gave up 5 bases, with 10 bases separating them. The V gene's germline CDR1 is SGHRS and CDR2 YFSETQ. The CDR3 is 13 amino acids. CDR3 in amino acids: CASSFHRGTEAFF. CDR3 sequence (DNA): TGCGCCAGCAGCTTTCATAGAGGGACTGAAGCTTTCTTT.

Concerning this clone itself: Its ends do not fully match the called genes, so a read error is possible. V gene TRBV28 combines with J gene TRBJ2-1; the D is unclear. This CDR3 has 14 residues. Germline V gene lookup returns CDR1 MDHEN and CDR2 SYDVKM. CDR3 bases: TGTGCCAGCAGTTTTTATAGCTCCGACAATGAGCAGTTCTTC. It yields the protein CASSFYSSDNEQFF.

The rearrangement joins TRBV19 to TRBJ1-1; D gene ambiguous. Germline CDR1 is LNHDA and CDR2 is SQIVND (reference sequence). The CDR3 contains 14 residues. Trimming took 5 bases from V and 3 from J, leaving 13 bases between them. The CDR3 sequence: CASSSLRGHTEAFF. For the CDR3, the DNA is TGTGCCAGTAGTTCCCTGCGAGGGCACACTGAAGCTTTCTTT.